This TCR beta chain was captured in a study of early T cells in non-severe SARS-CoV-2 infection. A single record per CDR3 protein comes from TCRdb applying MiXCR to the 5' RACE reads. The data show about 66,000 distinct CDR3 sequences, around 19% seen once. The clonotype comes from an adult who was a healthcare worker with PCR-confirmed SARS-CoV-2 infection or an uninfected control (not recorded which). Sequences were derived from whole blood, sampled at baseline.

DNA for the CDR3: TGTGCCAGCAGCTTGCGGGCTGGGAGCTCCTACAATGAGCAGTTCTTC. Encoded protein: CASSLRAGSSYNEQFF. This rearrangement joins TRBV5-5 to TRBJ2-1; possible D gene TRBD2, 5 bases. Germline CDR1 and CDR2: SGHKS and YYEKEE (reference sequence). This CDR3 is built from 16 residues. Trimming took 1 base from V and 0 from J, leaving 11 bases between them. The whole variable domain, remainder taken from reference TRBV5-5 and TRBJ2-1, is DAGVTQSPTHLIKTRGQQVTLRCSPISGHKSVSWYQQVLGQGPQFIFQYYEKEERGRGNFPDRFSARQFPNYSSELNVNALLLGDSALYLCASSLRAGSSYNEQFFGPGTRLTVL.